Listed below are T cell receptor beta chains from one sample, sequenced in a study of neurological immune-mediated disorders. TCRdb used MiXCR to reprocess the 5' RACE reads, holding one entry per CDR3 protein. Of 110,000 or so distinct CDR3 sequences in the sample, about 3.4% were seen once. Sample: PBMCs. The receptors were sampled from a woman in her twenties or thirties with multiple sclerosis. Both conserved end residues are part of each CDR3. Fields, in order: J gene, D gene, clone size, V gene, CDR3 protein, CDR3 DNA. The D gene is left open where the match is weak. Expanded clones get a size class; other rows say once, few or many, or leave the size out.

>TRBJ2-1|-|few|TRBV5-1
CASSLGADYNEQFF
TGCGCCAGCAGCTTGGGAGCGGATTACAATGAGCAGTTCTTC
>TRBJ1-1|TRBD1|many|TRBV7-2
CASSPMTGFKNTEAFF
TGTGCCAGCAGCCCGATGACAGGGTTTAAGAACACTGAAGCTTTCTTT
>TRBJ2-2|-|many|TRBV27
CASSLSQGGAGELFF
TGTGCCAGCAGTTTATCCCAGGGGGGTGCCGGGGAGCTGTTTTTT
>TRBJ2-4|-|many|TRBV7-9
CASSSLEAVQGMYPIQYF
TGTGCCAGCAGCTCCCTTGAGGCTGTGCAGGGGATGTACCCCATTCAGTACTTC
>TRBJ1-2|-|many|TRBV7-2
CASGWAGRNYGYTF
TGTGCCAGCGGGTGGGCAGGGAGAAACTATGGCTACACCTTC
>TRBJ1-1|-|-|TRBV5-6
CASSHQVTTNTEAFF
TGTGCCAGCAGCCACCAGGTCACTACGAACACTGAAGCTTTCTTT
>TRBJ1-1|-|many|TRBV15
CATSIPAMNTEAFF
TGTGCCACCTCAATCCCAGCGATGAACACTGAAGCTTTCTTT
>TRBJ2-7|TRBD2|many|TRBV7-2
CASGRLAVSYEQYF
TGTGCCAGCGGGAGACTAGCGGTCTCCTACGAGCAGTACTTC
>TRBJ2-4|TRBD1|many|TRBV7-2
CASSTVITGVGNIQYF
TGTGCCAGCAGCACCGTAATTACAGGGGTGGGAAACATTCAGTACTTC
>TRBJ2-2|-|many|TRBV12-3/TRBV12-4
CASSWAAVTGELFF
TGTGCCAGCAGTTGGGCGGCCGTGACCGGGGAGCTGTTTTTT
>TRBJ2-3|-|many|TRBV5-1
CASSRSGDRTDTQYF
TGCGCCAGCAGCCGGTCGGGGGACCGCACAGATACGCAGTATTTT
>TRBJ1-3|-|many|TRBV20-1
CSASLWGIGSGNTIYF
TGCAGTGCCAGTCTTTGGGGGATAGGCTCTGGAAACACCATATATTTT
>TRBJ1-6|-|many|TRBV5-1
CASMKGPGFNSPLHF
TGCGCCAGCATGAAAGGCCCCGGCTTTAATTCACCCCTCCACTTT
>TRBJ1-1|TRBD1|many|TRBV6-2/TRBV6-3
CASTTLRPGTGVNTEAFF
TGTGCCAGCACCACCCTCCGACCCGGGACAGGGGTGAACACTGAAGCTTTCTTT
>TRBJ1-2|-|many|TRBV7-9
CASRPTGFQLGYTF
TGTGCCAGCAGACCAACAGGGTTCCAATTGGGCTACACCTTC
>TRBJ2-3|TRBD2|many|TRBV19
CASSFLAGLTDTQYF
TGTGCCAGTAGTTTTCTAGCGGGCCTTACAGATACGCAGTATTTT
>TRBJ1-6|-|many|TRBV6-5
CASSYLRGPGNSPLHF
TGTGCCAGCAGTTACCTTCGGGGTCCGGGGAATTCACCCCTCCACTTT
>TRBJ2-5|TRBD2|many|TRBV7-9
CASSLLPSGEETQYF
TGTGCCAGCAGCTTACTTCCTAGCGGGGAAGAGACCCAGTACTTC
>TRBJ1-1|TRBD1|many|TRBV20-1
CSARIGTGGTEAFF
TGCAGTGCTAGGATTGGGACAGGGGGCACTGAAGCTTTCTTT
>TRBJ1-5|-|few|TRBV20-1
CSARVSGGRDKTQNF
TGCAGTGCTAGAGTGTCGGGGGGCCGAGATAAGACCCAGAATTTT
>TRBJ2-2|-|many|TRBV7-2
CASSLGNTGRGELFF
TGTGCCAGCAGCTTAGGGAATACAGGGCGCGGGGAGCTGTTTTTT
>TRBJ2-3|-|many|TRBV6-5
CASRARAGGTDTQYF
TGTGCCAGCAGGGCTCGGGCCGGAGGGACAGATACGCAGTATTTT